The rows below give T cell receptor beta chains drawn from one sample of a study of shared clonotypes between healthy human individuals. TCRdb's copy holds only in-frame clones and misses some; the assay was immunoSEQ multiplex PCR. The top ten hold roughly 0.34% of the sample, which has about 2.3 million clones, around 90% seen once. Sequences were obtained from naive CD4+ T cells from PBMCs. All receptors derive from a young man in good health. Some clones in this sample may be carry-over from other donors' samples. Each CDR3 is given with its conserved first and last residue. Each record gives: D gene, V gene, clone size, CDR3 protein. D genes are given only for firm matches. Where a row states a size, it is once, few, many or the class of an expanded clone; other rows omit it.

>NA|TRBV29-1|NA
CSAGNGVRPTEYF
>TRBD2|TRBV28|NA
CASSPTLPGLAGGGTGELFF
>TRBD1|TRBV7-2|NA
CASSYRDRAGGTQYF
>TRBD1|TRBV27|NA
CASSSSAIYDRDFGYTF
>NA|TRBV6-5|NA
CASSSPGGYGYTF
>TRBD1|TRBV29-1|once
CSVAQGRVGDEAFF
>NA|TRBV7-2|NA
CASSLRVDTEAFF
>TRBD2|TRBV5-5|NA
CASSLGLAGGLDTQYF
>TRBD2|TRBV7-2|NA
CASSLGLAGVHEQYF
>TRBD1|TRBV11-3|NA
CASSPRTGAIYEQYF
>TRBD1|TRBV28|NA
CASSLAQGNYGYTF
>NA|TRBV5-1|NA
CASSLGSDGALLGELFF
>TRBD2|TRBV9|NA
CASSVERASGYNEQFF
>NA|TRBV20-1|NA
CSARLYNEQFF
>NA|TRBV30|NA
CAWSVSRPGRAFF
>NA|TRBV5-4|NA
CASSQPGGQREQYF
>NA|TRBV6-1|NA
CASSRQTGIAYEQYF
>TRBD1|TRBV4-1|NA
CASSQVLTGGNYGYTF
>TRBD1|TRBV9|NA
CASSARRGQGSNTGELFF
>TRBD2|TRBV29-1|NA
CSVDPTGGEQYF
>NA|TRBV7-2|NA
CASSLALVWATQYF
>NA|TRBV7-9|NA
CASSLAGPPTDTQYF
>TRBD2|TRBV28|NA
CASSSYGGGTYNEQFF
>NA|TRBV6-5|NA
CASSYAGSNQPQHF
>NA|TRBV6-6|NA
CASNVQNTEAFF
>NA|TRBV14|NA
CASSHTGGGGPYNEQFF
>NA|TRBV28|once
CASGTHTDTQYF
>NA|TRBV7-8|NA
CASIEQQGGNTGELFF
>NA|TRBV6-1|NA
CASRPPVEREKLFF
>TRBD2|TRBV6-5|NA
CAAFGLAGAGEQFF
>NA|TRBV2|NA
CASGRDEGIQYF
>NA|TRBV28|NA
CAIRGETQYF
>NA|TRBV27|NA
CASSSSDRYEQYF
>TRBD2|TRBV9|NA
CASSAILASPNEQYF
>TRBD2|TRBV4-3|NA
CASSQDREGGTDTQYF
>TRBD2|TRBV30|NA
CACTSGRALNEQFF
>NA|TRBV4-1|NA
CASRGAGREQYF
>NA|TRBV7-8|NA
CASSPSGRGNTEAFF
>NA|TRBV18|NA
CASSPTQRLTYEQYF
>NA|TRBV7-8|NA
CASSLFSGGPFF
>TRBD2|TRBV5-1|NA
CASSLVLREASNTGELFF
>TRBD2|TRBV27|NA
CASSGRALGDNEQFF
>NA|TRBV5-1|NA
CASSLEEIGPEAFF
>NA|TRBV5-4|NA
CASSFPGEGNNEQFF
>NA|TRBV2|NA
CASSLEGRVGQPQHF
>NA|TRBV5-4|NA
CASSSGFSVRSYEQYF
>NA|TRBV5-1|NA
CASSLVVAGELFF
>NA|TRBV2|NA
CASSEPDEQFF
>TRBD1|TRBV19|NA
CASQTGTYNEQFF
>NA|TRBV6-5|NA
CASSYTRKNSPLHF
>TRBD1|TRBV5-1|NA
CASSLASGGYGYTF
>NA|TRBV6-1|NA
CASSVLSYGYTF
>TRBD1|TRBV19|NA
CASSLRQGDGYTF
>TRBD1|TRBV5-1|NA
CASSFQEGTGLSYEQYF
>NA|TRBV28|NA
CATTGRNNQPQHF
>NA|TRBV10-3|NA
CAISEFQGGSNQPQHF
>NA|TRBV28|NA
CASRADWGGHNTDTQYF
>NA|TRBV7-2|NA
CASSLATLTLPEAFF
>TRBD1|TRBV9|NA
CASSVDQGASEQYF
>NA|TRBV28|NA
CASSFSETQYF